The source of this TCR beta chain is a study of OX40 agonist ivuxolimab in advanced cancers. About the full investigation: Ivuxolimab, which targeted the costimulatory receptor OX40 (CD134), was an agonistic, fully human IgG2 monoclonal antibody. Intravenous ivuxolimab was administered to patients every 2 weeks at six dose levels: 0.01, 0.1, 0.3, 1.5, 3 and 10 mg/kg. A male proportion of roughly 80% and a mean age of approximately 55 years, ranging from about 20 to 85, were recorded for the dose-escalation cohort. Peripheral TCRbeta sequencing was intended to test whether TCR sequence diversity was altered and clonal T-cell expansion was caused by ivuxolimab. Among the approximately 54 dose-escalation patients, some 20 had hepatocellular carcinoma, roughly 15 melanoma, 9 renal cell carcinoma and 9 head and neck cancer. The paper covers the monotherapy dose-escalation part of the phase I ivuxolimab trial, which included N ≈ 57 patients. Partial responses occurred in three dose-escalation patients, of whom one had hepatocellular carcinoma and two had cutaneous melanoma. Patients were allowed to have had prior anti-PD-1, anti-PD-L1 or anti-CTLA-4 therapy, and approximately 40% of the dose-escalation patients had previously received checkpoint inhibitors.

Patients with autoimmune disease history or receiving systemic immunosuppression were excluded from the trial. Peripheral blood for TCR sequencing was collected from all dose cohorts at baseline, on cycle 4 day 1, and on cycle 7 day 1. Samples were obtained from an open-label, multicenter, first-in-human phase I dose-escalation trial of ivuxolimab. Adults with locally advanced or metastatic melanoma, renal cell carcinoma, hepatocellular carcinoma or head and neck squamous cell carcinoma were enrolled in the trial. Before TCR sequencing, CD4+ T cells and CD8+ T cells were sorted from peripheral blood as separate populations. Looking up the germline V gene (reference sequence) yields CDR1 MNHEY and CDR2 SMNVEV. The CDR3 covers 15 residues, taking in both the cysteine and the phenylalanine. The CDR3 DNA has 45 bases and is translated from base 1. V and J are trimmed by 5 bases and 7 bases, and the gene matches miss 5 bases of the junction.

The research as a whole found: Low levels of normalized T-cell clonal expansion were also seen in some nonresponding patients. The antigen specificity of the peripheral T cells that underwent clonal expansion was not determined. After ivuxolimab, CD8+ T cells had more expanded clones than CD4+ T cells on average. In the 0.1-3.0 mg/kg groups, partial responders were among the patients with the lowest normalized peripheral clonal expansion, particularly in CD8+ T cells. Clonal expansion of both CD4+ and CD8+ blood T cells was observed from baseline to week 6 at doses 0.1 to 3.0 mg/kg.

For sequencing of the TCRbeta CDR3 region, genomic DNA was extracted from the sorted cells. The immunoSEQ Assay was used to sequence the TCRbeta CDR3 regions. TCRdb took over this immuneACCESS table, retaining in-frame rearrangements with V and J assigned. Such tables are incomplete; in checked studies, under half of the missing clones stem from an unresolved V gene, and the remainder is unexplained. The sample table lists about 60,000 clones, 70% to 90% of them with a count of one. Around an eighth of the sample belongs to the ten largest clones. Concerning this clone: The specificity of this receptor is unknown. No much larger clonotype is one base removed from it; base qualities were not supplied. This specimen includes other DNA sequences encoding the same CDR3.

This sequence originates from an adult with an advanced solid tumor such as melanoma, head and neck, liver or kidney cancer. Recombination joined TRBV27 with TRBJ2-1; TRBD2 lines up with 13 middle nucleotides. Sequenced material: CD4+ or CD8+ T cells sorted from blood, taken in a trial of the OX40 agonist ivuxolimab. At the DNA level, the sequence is TGTGCCAGCAGTCCCGGGACTAGCGGGAAAAATGAGCAGTTCTTC. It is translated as CASSPGTSGKNEQFF.